Below, 2 T cell receptor beta chains from the same sample are listed, as sequenced in a study of CD8 T cell repertoires and HIV-1 epitope variants. No cognate antigen is known for these TCRs. This table comes from immunoSEQ multiplex PCR, and its TCRdb copy is limited to in-frame clones, with some not included. The repertoire includes thousands of clones, about 71% of them detected once, and around 41% sits in the top ten. Sequencing used cultured CD8+ T cells derived from PBMCs. These receptors were obtained from a male donor with HIV.

The CDR3: CASSYQDGIYGYTF. The CDR3 DNA reads TGTGCCAGCAGTTACCAGGACGGGATCTATGGCTACACCTTC. V gene TRBV6-5 combines with J gene TRBJ1-2, with D uncertain. The germline V gene encodes CDR1 MNHEY and CDR2 SVGAGI. The V gene lost 2 bases and the J gene lost 4 bases, with 11 bases spanning the gap. The CDR3 is made up of 14 amino acids.

This clone has a single count. The chain carries TRBV7-9 and TRBJ2-7; possibly TRBD2 for D (6 bases). V was cut by 5 bases and J by 5 bases, with 13 bases left in between. CDR1 and CDR2 (germline): SEHNR, FQNEAQ (reference sequence). This CDR3 has 13 residues. In DNA, the CDR3 is TGTGCCAGCAGCCAAGGCCCGGGGGACGAGCAGTACTTC. Translated: CASSQGPGDEQYF.